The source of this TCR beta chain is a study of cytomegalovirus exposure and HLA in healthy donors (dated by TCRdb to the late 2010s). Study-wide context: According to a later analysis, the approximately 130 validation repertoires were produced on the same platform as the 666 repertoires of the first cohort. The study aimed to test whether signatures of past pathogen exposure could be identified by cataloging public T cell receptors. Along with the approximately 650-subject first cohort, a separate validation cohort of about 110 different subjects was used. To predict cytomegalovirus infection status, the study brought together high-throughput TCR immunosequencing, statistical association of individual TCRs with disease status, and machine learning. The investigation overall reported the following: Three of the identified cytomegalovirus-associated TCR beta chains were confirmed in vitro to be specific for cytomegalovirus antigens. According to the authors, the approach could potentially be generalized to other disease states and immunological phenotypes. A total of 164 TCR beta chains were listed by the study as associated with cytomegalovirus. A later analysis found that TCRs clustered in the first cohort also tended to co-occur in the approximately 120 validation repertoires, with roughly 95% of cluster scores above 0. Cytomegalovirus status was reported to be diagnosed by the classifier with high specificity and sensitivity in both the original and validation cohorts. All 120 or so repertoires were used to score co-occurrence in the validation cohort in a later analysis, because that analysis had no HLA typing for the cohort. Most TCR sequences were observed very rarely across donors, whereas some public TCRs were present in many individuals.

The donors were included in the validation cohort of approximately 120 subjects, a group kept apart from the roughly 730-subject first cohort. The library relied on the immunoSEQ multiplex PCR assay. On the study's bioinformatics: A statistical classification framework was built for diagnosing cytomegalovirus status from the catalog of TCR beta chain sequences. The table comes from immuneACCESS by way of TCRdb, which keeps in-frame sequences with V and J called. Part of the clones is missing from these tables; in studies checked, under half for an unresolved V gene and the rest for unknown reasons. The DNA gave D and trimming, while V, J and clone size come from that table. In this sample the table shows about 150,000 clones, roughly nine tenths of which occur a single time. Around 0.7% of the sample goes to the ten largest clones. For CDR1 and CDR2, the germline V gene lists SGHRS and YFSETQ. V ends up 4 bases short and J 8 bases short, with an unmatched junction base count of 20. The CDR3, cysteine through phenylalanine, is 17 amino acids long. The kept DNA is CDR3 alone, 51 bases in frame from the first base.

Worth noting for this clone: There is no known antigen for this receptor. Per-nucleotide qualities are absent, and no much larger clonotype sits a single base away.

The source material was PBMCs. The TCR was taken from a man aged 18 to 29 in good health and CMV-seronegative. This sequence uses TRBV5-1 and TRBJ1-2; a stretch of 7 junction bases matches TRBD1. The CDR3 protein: CASSGMLGQARLLGYTF. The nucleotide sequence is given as TGCGCCAGCAGCGGTATGCTAGGACAGGCGCGGCTCCTAGGCTACACCTTC.